Listed below are T cell receptor beta chains from one sample, sequenced in a study of blood T cell repertoires in COVID-19. TCRdb's copy holds only in-frame clones and misses some; the assay was immunoSEQ multiplex PCR. The sample gives approximately 460,000 clones, roughly 89% of which show up once; 0.9% is in the top ten. The material sequenced was peripheral blood. All receptors derive from a man aged 18 to 29 with COVID-19, enrolled during active disease. CDR3s leave out the opening cysteine and the closing phenylalanine or tryptophan.

v_gene: TRBV5-1
CDR3aa: ASSLGANQPQH

v_gene: TRBV1
CDR3aa: TSSPKPGSRYNSPLH

v_gene: TRBV19
CDR3aa: ASSIGLNYGYT

v_gene: TRBV19
CDR3aa: ASSVTGRETQY

v_gene: TRBV7-9
CDR3aa: ASSLGGQGGGYT

v_gene: TRBV2
CDR3aa: ASSEGPRRGIAGELF

v_gene: TRBV23-1
CDR3aa: ASIWEYIRQQDNEQF

v_gene: TRBV7-8
CDR3aa: ASSLDPGNTEAF

v_gene: TRBV19
CDR3aa: ASSAGGSGRTNEQF

v_gene: TRBV18
CDR3aa: ASSPAGAGELF

v_gene: TRBV27
CDR3aa: ASSLGSNQPQH

v_gene: TRBV7-6
CDR3aa: ASSFTSRGVGGEKLF

v_gene: TRBV19
CDR3aa: ATSTSGSGKTQY

v_gene: TRBV5-1
CDR3aa: ASSDTTGSEQY

v_gene: TRBV4-1
CDR3aa: ASSQWRGGSGGETQY

v_gene: TRBV6-5
CDR3aa: ASSYSTSGGEDTQY